This TCR beta chain derives from a study of T-cell reconstitution after alpha-beta-depleted transplantation in children (TCRdb year 2016). For the study in its entirety: Using TCR repertoire profiling, the study followed T-cell immune reconstitution in a quantitative way in children after TCRalphabeta/CD19-depleted allogeneic hematopoietic cell transplantation. Study-level results and caveats: About two months after transplant, the apparently early recovery of alphabetaT-cell counts reportedly depended on just several hundred clones that had expanded rapidly and came from non-depleted graft cells. The high TCRbeta diversity at day 60 in some patients was ascribed to recipient T cells and intrathymic progenitors that had survived conditioning. Hyperexpanded clone frequencies declined over subsequent months; after one year, T-cell counts and TCRbeta diversity were mostly attributed to newly produced T cells.

This clonotype showed up many times. Its antigen remains undetermined. No much larger clonotype is one base removed from it; base qualities were not supplied. Library creation used PCR. TCRdb shows the sequencer as Illumina HiSeq 2500. TCR library preparation used molecular barcoding, with unique molecular identifiers applied to normalize quantification of the TCRbeta repertoire. The raw public reads went through TCRdb reprocessing: fastp at Q25, MiXCR clone calling, in-frame beta chains kept. CDR3 protein sequences are deduplicated, and each keeps its most common genes and DNA. This sample holds 440,000 or so distinct CDR3 sequences; over 40% were observed only once. The ten largest clones capture approximately 30% of the sample. The sample's treatment or condition label is to be understood as: allogeneic hematopoietic cell transplantation with graft depleted of TCRalphabeta T cells and CD19 B cells. Transplant recipients were children who received TCRalphabeta/CD19-depleted allogeneic hematopoietic cell grafts.

The source of this sequence is a girl aged 2 to 10 with aplastic anemia, due to receive a stem cell transplant. Sequencing was performed on PBMCs, taken before TCRalphabeta/CD19-depleted stem cell transplant.

The nucleotide sequence is TGCAGCGTTGACCAGGAAGGGCAGGGGGCCGCAGAGGATACGCAGTATTTT. Translation gives CSVDQEGQGAAEDTQYF. In this chain, TRBV29-1 is recombined with TRBJ2-3, and TRBD1 aligns with 8 junction nucleotides. The CDR3 runs 17 amino acids, cysteine and phenylalanine included. CDR3 DNA is the only sequence kept; it has 51 bases, read in frame from the first base. In the germline V gene, CDR1 corresponds to SQVTM and CDR2 to ANQGSEA. Germline trimming amounts to 3 bases on V and 6 bases on J, with 17 as the count of junction bases outside the gene matches.